The 8 T cell receptor beta chains given below trace back to one sample, sequenced in a study of identical twins. Via MiXCR, TCRdb re-called the 5' RACE reads, giving one row per CDR3 protein. The data show 700,000 or so distinct CDR3 sequences, 21% seen once. This same sample was also taken into another study, of T cells expressing NK-cell markers.

Material for sequencing was PBMCs. These receptor sequences come from a woman in her late teens or twenties in good health.

The rearrangement joins TRBV6-7 to TRBJ2-1; 14 bases fit TRBD2. TRBV6-7 is classed as an ORF, of uncertain function. The CDR3 runs to 21 residues. V dropped 5 bases and J dropped 5; count of bases not matched to a gene: 20. CDR3 DNA: TGTGCCAGCAGTCGTTTGGGGCCCGGGACTAGCGGGAGATTGAGGGACAATGAGCAGTTCTTC. It encodes CASSRLGPGTSGRLRDNEQFF.

The V gene is TRBV12-3 or TRBV12-4, the J gene TRBJ2-7, with TRBD2 as a possible D gene (6 bases). The length of the CDR3 is 14 residues. With 5 bases removed from V and 4 bases from J, the gap between germline ends came to 15 bases. Written as DNA, the CDR3 is TGTGCCAGCAGTGGGACTCCCCACGAGTACGAGCAGTACTTC. Its protein product is CASSGTPHEYEQYF.

V is TRBV29-1 and J is TRBJ2-2; TRBD1 might be the D (6 bases). The CDR3 is made up of 14 amino acids. With 3 bases removed from V and 6 bases from J, the gap between germline ends came to 14 bases. Looked up from germline, CDR1 is SQVTM and CDR2 is ANQGSEA. The DNA of the CDR3 is TGCAGCGTTGAGCTACAGGGAAAGTCCGGGGAGCTGTTTTTT. It specifies CSVELQGKSGELFF.

There are a few counts of this clonotype. The CDR3 region is CSVCRVTNTEAFF. The CDR3 region has the DNA TGCAGCGTTTGCAGGGTGACGAACACTGAAGCTTTCTTT. V gene TRBV29-1 combines with J gene TRBJ1-1; D possibly corresponds to TRBD1 (5 bases). CDR1 SQVTM and CDR2 ANQGSEA come from the germline V gene. V was pared by 5 bases and J by 1 base, with 11 bases between. The CDR3 is 13 residues long.

The V gene is TRBV6-1, the J gene TRBJ2-5, with 10 bases lining up with TRBD2. The J segment lost 4 bases and the V segment lost 6 bases, leaving 8 bases of the junction unmatched. Germline V gene lookup returns CDR1 MNHNS and CDR2 SASEGT. This CDR3 region has 15 residues. CDR3 nucleotides: TGTGCCAGCAGAACCTCCGGGACTAGCGCAGAGACCCAGTACTTC. Protein product: CASRTSGTSAETQYF.

The chain links TRBV12-3 or TRBV12-4 to TRBJ2-1, with no clear D. V lost 3 bases and J 8 bases, leaving 14 bases between the germline ends. This CDR3 spans 14 amino acids. CDR3 nucleotides: TGTGCCAGCAGTTTGTTGACACTTAGCTATGAGCAGTTCTTC. It translates to CASSLLTLSYEQFF.

The V gene is TRBV7-8, the J gene TRBJ2-5; TRBD1 agrees at 7 bases. CDR3 size: 15 residues. In germline, CDR1 is SGHVS, CDR2 FQNEAQ. Trimming cost V 5 bases and J 2 bases; bases outside gene matches: 8. The CDR3 sequence: CASSLLGTEQETQYF. Written as DNA, the CDR3 is TGTGCCAGCAGCCTCCTGGGGACAGAGCAAGAGACCCAGTACTTC.

This clonotype has more than one count but fewer than ten. The J gene is TRBJ2-7, the V gene TRBV20-1; D not certain. Trimming pared 5 bases from V and 6 bases from J, leaving 11 bases between. Germline V gene lookup returns CDR1 DFQATT and CDR2 SNEGSKA (reference sequence). The CDR3 consists of 11 residues. This CDR3 is CSAESAGEQYF. CDR3 nucleotide sequence: TGCAGTGCTGAGAGTGCCGGCGAGCAGTACTTC.